This record concerns one T cell receptor beta chain sequence. Its antigen is not identified. Combining a sample-barcoded 5' primer with a J-beta primer mix, a second PCR ran for roughly 7 to 12 cycles. TCRdb redid the calling of the 5' RACE reads with MiXCR, one entry per CDR3 protein. Here the sample spans about 1.4 million distinct CDR3 sequences, roughly 59% being singletons. The sample comes from a study of blood T cells in healthy people across ages. Overall study results and limits: Aged donors had fewer naive CD4+ cells and lower diversity than long-lived donors.

CDR1 DFQATT and CDR2 SNEGSKA come from the germline V gene (reference sequence). CDR3 size: 13 residues. Trimming at V came to 5 bases and at J to 3 bases, leaving 6 bases not matched to a gene. Sequenced input: blood. The source is a young man in good health. The chain employs TRBV20-1 and TRBJ2-5, with 7 bases lining up with TRBD1. The CDR3 spells CSALQGIEETQYF. CDR3 DNA: TGCAGTGCTCTACAGGGGATAGAAGAGACCCAGTACTTC.